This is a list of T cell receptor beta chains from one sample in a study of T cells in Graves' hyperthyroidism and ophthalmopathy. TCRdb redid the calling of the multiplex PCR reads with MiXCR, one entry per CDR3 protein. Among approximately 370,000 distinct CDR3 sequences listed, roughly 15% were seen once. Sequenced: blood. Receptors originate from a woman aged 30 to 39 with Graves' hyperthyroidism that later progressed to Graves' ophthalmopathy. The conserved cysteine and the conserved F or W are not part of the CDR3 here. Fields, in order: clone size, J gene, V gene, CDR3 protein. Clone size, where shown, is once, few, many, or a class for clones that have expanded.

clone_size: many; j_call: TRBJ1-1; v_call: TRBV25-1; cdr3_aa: ASSERGEAF
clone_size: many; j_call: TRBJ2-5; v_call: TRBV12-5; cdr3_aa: ASGLDTGQGGETQY
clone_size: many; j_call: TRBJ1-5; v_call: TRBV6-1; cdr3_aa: ASSEGGGNQPQH
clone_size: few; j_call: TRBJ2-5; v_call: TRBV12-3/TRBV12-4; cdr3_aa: ASTRTSGQETQY
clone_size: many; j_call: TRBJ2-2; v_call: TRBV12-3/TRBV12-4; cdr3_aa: ASSWLGGELF
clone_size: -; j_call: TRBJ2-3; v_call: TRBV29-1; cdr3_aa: SIQRELDTQY
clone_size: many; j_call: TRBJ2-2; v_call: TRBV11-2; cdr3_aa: ASSLFVAHHANTGELF
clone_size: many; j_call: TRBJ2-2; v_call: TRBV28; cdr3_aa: ASSFITQGELF
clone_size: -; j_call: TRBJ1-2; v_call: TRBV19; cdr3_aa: ASSMCTNGYGYT
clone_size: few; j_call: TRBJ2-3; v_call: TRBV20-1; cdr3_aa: SASRLAGQRTDTQY
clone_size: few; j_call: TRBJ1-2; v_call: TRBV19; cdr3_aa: ASTSGQGDGYT
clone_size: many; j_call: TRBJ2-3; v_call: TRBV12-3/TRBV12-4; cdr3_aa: ASMSGPLSTDTQY
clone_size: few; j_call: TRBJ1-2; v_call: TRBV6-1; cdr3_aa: ASSAGQARNYGYT
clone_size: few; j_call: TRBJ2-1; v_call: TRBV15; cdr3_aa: ATNSGTGGLHEQF
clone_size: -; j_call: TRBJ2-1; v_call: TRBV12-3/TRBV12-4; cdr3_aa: ASSLARGTGDPKTYNEQF
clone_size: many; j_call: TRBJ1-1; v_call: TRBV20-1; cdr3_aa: SAGDRLNTEAF
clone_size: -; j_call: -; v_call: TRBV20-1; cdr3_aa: SAPTGTDSNQPQY
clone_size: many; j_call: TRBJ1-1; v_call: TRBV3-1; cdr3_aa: ASSQVGGTTNTEAF
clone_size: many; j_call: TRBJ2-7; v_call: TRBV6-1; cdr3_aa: ASSEADRDYEQY
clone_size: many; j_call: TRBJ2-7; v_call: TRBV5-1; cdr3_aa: ASSLVPPGLAGVSQY
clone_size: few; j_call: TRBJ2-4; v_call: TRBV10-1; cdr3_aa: ASQMGLLAKNIQY
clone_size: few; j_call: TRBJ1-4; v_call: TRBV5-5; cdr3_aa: ASSPDRVGSEKLF
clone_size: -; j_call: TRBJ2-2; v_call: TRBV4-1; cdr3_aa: ASSQDQGGGTGELF
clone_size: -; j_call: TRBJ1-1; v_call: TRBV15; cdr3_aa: ATSRDKGRVRAF
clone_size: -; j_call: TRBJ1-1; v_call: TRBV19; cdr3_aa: ASETGGFTEAF
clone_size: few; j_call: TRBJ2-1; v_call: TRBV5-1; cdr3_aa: ASSFLAGRHNEQF
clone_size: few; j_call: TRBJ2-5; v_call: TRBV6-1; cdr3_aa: ASSFSTSGSRY
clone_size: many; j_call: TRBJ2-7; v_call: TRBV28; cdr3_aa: ASSFGGNPYEQY
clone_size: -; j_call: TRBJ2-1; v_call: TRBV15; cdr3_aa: ATGQSSYNEQF
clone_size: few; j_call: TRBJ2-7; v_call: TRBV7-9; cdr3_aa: ASSLADQGGGYEQY
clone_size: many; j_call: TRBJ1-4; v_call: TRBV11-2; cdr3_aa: ASSLTQGRGREKLF
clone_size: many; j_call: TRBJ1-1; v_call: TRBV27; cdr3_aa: ASSKIRDLNTEAF
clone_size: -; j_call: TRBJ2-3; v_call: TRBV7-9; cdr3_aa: ASSPRVSLDTQY
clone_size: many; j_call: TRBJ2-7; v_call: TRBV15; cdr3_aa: ATSSGGTGPRPYEQY
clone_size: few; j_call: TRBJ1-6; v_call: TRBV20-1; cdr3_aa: SAREGGGTNSPLH
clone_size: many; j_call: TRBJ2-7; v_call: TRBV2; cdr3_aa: ASSEAGNPSSYEQY
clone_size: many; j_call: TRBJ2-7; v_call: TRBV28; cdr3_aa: ASSPRGQGNYEQY
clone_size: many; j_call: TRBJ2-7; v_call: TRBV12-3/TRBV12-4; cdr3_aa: ASSFPGHYEQY
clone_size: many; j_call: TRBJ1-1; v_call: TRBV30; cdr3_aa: AWSVQVSPAGTEAF
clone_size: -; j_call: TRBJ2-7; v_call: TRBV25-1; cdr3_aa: ASIGLENEQY
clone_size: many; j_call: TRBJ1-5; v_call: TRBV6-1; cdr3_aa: ASSHDSNQPQH
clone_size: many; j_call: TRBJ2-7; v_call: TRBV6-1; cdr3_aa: ASSWGQESYEQY
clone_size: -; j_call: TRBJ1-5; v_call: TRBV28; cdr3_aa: ASSLMGNNQPQH
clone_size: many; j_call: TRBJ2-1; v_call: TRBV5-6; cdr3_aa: ASSLILVTGEGNEQF
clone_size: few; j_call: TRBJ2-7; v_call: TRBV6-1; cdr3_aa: ASSLRTSAIYEQY
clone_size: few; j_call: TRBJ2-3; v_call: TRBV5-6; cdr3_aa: ASSLGPTDTQY
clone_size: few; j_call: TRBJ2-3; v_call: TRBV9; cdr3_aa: ASSDFSGFTDTQY
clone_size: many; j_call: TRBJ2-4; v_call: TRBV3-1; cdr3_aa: ASSQRRGQGGAKNIQY
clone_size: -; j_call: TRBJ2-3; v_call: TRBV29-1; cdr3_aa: SAAESTDTQY
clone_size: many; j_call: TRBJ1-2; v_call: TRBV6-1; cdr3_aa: ASSEFLTGTGNGYT
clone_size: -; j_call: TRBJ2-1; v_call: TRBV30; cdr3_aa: ASSRKRGTGHNEQF
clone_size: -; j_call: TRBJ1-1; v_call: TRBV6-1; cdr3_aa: ASSKQRTGTEAF
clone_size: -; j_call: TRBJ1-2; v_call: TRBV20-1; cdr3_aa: SARVPGLLYYGYT
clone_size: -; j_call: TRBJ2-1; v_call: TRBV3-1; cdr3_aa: ASSQTSGGLRHNEQF
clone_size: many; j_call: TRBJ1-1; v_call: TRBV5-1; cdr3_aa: ASSWDPTGAEDTEAF
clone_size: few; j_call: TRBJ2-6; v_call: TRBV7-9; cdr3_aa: ASSLVSGGVLYGANVLT
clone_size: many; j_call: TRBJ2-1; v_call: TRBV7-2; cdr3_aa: ASSLRSGGGYNEQF
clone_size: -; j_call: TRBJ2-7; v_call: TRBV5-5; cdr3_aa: ASSLRAGEGYEQY
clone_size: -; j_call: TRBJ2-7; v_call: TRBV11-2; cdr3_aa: ASSPENRVYYEQY